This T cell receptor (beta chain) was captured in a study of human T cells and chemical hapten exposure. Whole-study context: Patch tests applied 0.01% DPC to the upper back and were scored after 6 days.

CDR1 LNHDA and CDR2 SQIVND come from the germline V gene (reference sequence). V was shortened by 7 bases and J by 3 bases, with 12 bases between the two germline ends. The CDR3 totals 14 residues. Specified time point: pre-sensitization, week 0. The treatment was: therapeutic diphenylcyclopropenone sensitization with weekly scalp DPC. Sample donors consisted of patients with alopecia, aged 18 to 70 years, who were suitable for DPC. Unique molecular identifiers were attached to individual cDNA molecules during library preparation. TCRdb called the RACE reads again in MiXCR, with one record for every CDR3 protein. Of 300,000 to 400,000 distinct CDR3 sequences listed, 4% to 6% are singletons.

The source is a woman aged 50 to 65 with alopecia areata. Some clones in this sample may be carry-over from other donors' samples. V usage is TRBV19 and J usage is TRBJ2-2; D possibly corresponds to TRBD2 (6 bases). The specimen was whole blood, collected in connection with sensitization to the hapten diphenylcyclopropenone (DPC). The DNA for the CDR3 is TGTGCCAGTACGGAGGGGTCATACACCGGGGAGCTGTTTTTT. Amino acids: CASTEGSYTGELFF.